This record looks at one T cell receptor beta chain sequence and its context. At one boundary the junction diverges from the germline segment, which might be a read error. This record belongs to a study of blood T cell repertoires in COVID-19. This table comes from immunoSEQ multiplex PCR, and its TCRdb copy is limited to in-frame clones, with some not included. The data contain 340,000 or so clones, around 86% of them singletons. There are 13 residues in the CDR3. Germline CDR1 and CDR2: MNHEY and SVGAGI. The J gene is TRBJ2-7, the V gene TRBV6-5; maybe TRBD1 (6 bases). This clonotype was sampled from a man aged 45-65 years with active or convalescent COVID-19. The sample taken for sequencing was peripheral blood. In DNA, the CDR3 is TGTGCCAGCAGCCCCGGGACATCCGGAGATTGGGACTTC. Residues: CASSPGTSGDWDF.